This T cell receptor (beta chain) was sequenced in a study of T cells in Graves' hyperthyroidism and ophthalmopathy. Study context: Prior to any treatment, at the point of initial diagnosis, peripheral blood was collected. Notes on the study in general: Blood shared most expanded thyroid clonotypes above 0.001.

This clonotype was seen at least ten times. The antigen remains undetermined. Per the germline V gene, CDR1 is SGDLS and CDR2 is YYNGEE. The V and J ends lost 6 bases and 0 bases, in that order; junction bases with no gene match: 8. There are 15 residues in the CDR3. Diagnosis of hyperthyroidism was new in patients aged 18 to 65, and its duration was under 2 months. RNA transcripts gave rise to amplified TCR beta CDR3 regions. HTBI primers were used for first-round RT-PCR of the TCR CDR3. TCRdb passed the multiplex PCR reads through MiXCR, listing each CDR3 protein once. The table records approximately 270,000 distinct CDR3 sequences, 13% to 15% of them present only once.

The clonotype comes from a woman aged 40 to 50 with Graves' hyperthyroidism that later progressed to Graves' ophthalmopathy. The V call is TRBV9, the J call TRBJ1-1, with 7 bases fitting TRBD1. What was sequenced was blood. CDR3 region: CASTPGGPLNTEAFF. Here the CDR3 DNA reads TGTGCCAGCACCCCAGGGGGGCCCTTGAACACTGAAGCTTTCTTT.